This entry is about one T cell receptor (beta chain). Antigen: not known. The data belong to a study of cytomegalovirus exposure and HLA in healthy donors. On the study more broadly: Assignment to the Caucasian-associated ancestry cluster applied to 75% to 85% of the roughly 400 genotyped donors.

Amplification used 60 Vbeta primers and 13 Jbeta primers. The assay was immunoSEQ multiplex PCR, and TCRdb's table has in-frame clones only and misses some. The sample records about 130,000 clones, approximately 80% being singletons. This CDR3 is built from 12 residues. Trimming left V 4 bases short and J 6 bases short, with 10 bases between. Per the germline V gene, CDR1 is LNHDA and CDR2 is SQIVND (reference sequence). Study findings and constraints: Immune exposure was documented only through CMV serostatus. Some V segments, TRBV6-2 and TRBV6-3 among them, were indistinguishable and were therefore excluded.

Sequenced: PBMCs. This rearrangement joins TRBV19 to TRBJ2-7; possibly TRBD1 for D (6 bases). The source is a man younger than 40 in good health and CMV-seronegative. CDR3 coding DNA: TGTGCCAGTAGTACAACAGGGATCGAGCAGTACTTC. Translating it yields CASSTTGIEQYF.